This T cell receptor (beta chain) is drawn from a study of T cells after yellow fever vaccination. TCRdb reprocessed the 5' RACE reads with MiXCR, giving one entry per CDR3 protein. This sample has about 68,000 distinct CDR3 sequences; about 6.5% occur once, and the top ten carry about 39%. The germline gives CDR1 LGHNA, CDR2 YSLEER. The length of the CDR3 is 17 residues. V was pared by 0 bases and J by 5 bases, with 16 bases between. This receptor was taken from a man aged 18 to 30 who received the YFV17D yellow fever vaccine. V gene TRBV4-3 combines with J gene TRBJ1-4; D possibly corresponds to TRBD1 (6 bases). This material consisted of CD8+ T cells sorted from PBMCs, taken about 41 days after the first yellow fever vaccination. CDR3 in amino acids: CASSQDQSGGGNEKLFF. CDR3 bases: TGCGCCAGCAGCCAAGATCAAAGTGGCGGGGGCAATGAAAAACTGTTTTTT.